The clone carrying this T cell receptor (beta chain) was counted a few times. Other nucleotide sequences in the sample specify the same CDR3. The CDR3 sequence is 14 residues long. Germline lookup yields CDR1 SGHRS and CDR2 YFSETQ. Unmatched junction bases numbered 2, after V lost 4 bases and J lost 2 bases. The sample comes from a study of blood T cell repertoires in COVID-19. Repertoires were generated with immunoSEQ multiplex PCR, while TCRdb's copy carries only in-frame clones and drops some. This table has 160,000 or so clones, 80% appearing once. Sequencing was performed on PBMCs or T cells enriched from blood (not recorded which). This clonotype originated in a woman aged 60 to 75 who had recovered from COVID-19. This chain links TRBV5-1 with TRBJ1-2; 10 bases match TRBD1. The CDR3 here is CASSPDRGNYGYTF. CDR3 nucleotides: TGCGCCAGCAGCCCGGACAGGGGGAACTATGGCTACACCTTC. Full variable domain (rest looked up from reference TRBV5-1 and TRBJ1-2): KAGVTQTPRYLIKTRGQQVTLSCSPISGHRSVSWYQQTPGQGLQFLFEYFSETQRNKGNFPGRFSGRQFSNSRSEMNVSTLELGDSALYLCASSPDRGNYGYTFGSGTRLTVV.